A selection of T cell receptor beta chains follows, all from one sample in a study of CD8+ T cells in alopecia areata. Some clones are missing from TCRdb's copy, which holds only in-frame ones; the method was immunoSEQ multiplex PCR. The sample lists about 39,000 clones, roughly two thirds occurring once. The sample in question was CD8+ T cells sorted from blood, obtained at week 4, from a patient treated with tofacitinib. These receptors originate from a human donor with alopecia areata. The CDR3 runs from the conserved cysteine through the conserved F or W. The D gene is left open where the match is weak. The listing skips clone size in some rows; elsewhere it reads once, few, many or a size class.

V	J	size	D	DNA	CDR3
TRBV27	TRBJ2-1	few	NA	TGTGCCAGCAGAGGGATGGGGCCTAACAATGAGCAGTTCTTC	CASRGMGPNNEQFF
TRBV23-1	TRBJ1-6	NA	NA	TGCGCCAGTTCCGGAGAGGTCGGGGGCTTT	CASSGEVGGF
TRBV6-5	TRBJ2-7	NA	NA	TGTGCCAGCAGCCCGGACGGCTACGAGCAGTACTTC	CASSPDGYEQYF
TRBV4-3	TRBJ2-1	NA	TRBD2	TGCGCCAGCAGCCTGGGCGGGGGAACCTACAATGAGCAGTTCTTC	CASSLGGGTYNEQFF
TRBV27	TRBJ2-3	few	NA	TGTGCCAGCAGTTCCGAGACAGATACGCAGTATTTT	CASSSETDTQYF
TRBV30	TRBJ1-1	NA	NA	TGTGCCTGGAGTTCAGGGTTAAGCACTGAAGCTTTCTTT	CAWSSGLSTEAFF
TRBV13	TRBJ1-2	NA	NA	TGTGCCAGCAGCCCATCTTCAGTGAGGGCCGGCTATGGCTACACCTTC	CASSPSSVRAGYGYTF
TRBV4-1	TRBJ2-3	NA	NA	TGCGCCAGCAGCCAACACGGGGGCCGTCTCACAGATACGCAGTATTTT	CASSQHGGRLTDTQYF
TRBV9	TRBJ1-1	NA	TRBD1	TGTGCCAGCAGCGTAGGTCAGGGGGGACCTGAAGCTTTCTTT	CASSVGQGGPEAFF
TRBV30	TRBJ1-6	NA	NA	TGTGCCTGGAGTGACGAAAATAATTCACCCCTCCACTTT	CAWSDENNSPLHF
TRBV4-3	TRBJ2-7	NA	TRBD1	TGCGCCAGCAGCCAAGGACAGGGGCCTAAGCACGAGCAGTACTTC	CASSQGQGPKHEQYF
TRBV14	TRBJ2-3	NA	NA	TGTGCCAGCAGCCAAGACCGGCGACAGGCAGATACGCAGTATTTT	CASSQDRRQADTQYF
TRBV2	TRBJ2-3	NA	NA	TGTGCCAGCAGTAAGGGACCCACAGATACGCAGTATTTT	CASSKGPTDTQYF
TRBV29-1	TRBJ2-7	few	TRBD2	TGCAGCGTTGTAGAGCGGGGGACGGGGGAGCAGTACTTC	CSVVERGTGEQYF
TRBV14	TRBJ2-3	NA	NA	TGTGCCAGCAGCCAAGATGAAGGGTTTCCGGGAGCCCCGCTCACGCAGTATTTT	CASSQDEGFPGAPLTQYF
TRBV10-2	TRBJ2-5	NA	TRBD1	TGCGCCAGCTCGGCCAGGGGGCAAGAGACCCAGTACTTC	CASSARGQETQYF